The source of this TCR beta chain is a study of fetal regulatory T cell absence and autoimmunity. As for the study in general: The IPEX patients lacked clinical diabetes but had exocrine pancreas autoimmunity. General observations from the study: Pancreas TCRs were oligoclonally enriched versus cord blood, some clones over 85-fold.

V was pared by 0 bases and J by 3 bases, with 9 bases between. Germline CDR1 is GTSNPN and CDR2 is SVGIG (reference sequence). This CDR3 is 13 amino acids long. This clone was detected only a few times. The antigen is unknown. The table came from immunoSEQ multiplex PCR; TCRdb's copy has only in-frame clones and leaves some out. The profile shows 95,000 or so clones, 72% of them singletons. The rearrangement uses TRBV30 and TRBJ2-7; D is ambiguous. This TCR was recovered from a male donor with IPEX syndrome. What was sequenced was pancreas tissue. CDR3 protein: CAWSVSLNYEQYF. Written as DNA, the CDR3 is TGTGCCTGGAGTGTAAGTCTAAACTACGAGCAGTACTTC.